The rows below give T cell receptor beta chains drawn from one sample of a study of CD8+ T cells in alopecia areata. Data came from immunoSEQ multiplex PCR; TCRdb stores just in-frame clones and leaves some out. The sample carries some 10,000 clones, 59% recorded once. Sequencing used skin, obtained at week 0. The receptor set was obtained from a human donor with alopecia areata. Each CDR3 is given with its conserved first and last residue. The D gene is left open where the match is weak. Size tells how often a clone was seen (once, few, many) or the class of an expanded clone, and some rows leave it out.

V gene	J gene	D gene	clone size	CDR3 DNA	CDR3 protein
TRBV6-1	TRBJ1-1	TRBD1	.	TGTGCCAGCAGTGGACAGGGGGGTGCTTTCTTT	CASSGQGGAFF
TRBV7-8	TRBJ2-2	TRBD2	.	TGTGCCAGCAGCTTAGGGGTAGCGGGGGGGAACACCGGGGAGCTGTTTTTT	CASSLGVAGGNTGELFF
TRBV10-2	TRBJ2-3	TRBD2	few	TGCGCCAGCAGTGAGGAGCGGGGGACTTACTTCACAGATACGCAGTATTTT	CASSEERGTYFTDTQYF
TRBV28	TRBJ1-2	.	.	TGTGCCAGCAGTTTATCACGGGACACCCTTACCGAGGGCTACACCTTC	CASSLSRDTLTEGYTF
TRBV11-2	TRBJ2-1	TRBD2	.	TGTGCCAGCAGCTTGGATAGCGGGACCCCTTATAGAATCGGCAATGAGCAGTTCTTC	CASSLDSGTPYRIGNEQFF
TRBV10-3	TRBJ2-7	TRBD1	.	TGTGCCATCAGGGGGACAGTTACCTACGAGCAGTACTTC	CAIRGTVTYEQYF
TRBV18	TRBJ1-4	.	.	TGTGCCAGCTCACCACGTTCAGGTCCAGATACCCCTGAAAAACTGTTTTTT	CASSPRSGPDTPEKLFF
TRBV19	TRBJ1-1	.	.	TGTGCCAGTAGTGGTGCGGGACAAAACACTGAAGCTTTCTTT	CASSGAGQNTEAFF
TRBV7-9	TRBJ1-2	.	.	TGTGCCAGCAGCCCCCTCAGGGGCCACTATGGCTACACCTTC	CASSPLRGHYGYTF
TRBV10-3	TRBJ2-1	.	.	TGTGCCATCAGTGAGTTAACAGGGACTCACACCTACAATGAGCAGTTCTTC	CAISELTGTHTYNEQFF
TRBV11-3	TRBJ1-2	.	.	TGTGCCAGCAGCCCACAGGCGCTGTATGGCTACACCTTC	CASSPQALYGYTF
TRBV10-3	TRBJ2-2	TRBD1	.	TGTGCCATCAGTGATAGACAGGGGAACACCGGGGAGCTGTTTTTT	CAISDRQGNTGELFF
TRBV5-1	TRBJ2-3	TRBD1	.	TGCGCCAGCAGCTGGGGACAGGGCACAGATACGCAGTATTTT	CASSWGQGTDTQYF
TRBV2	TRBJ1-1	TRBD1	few	TGTGCCAGCACTGGGTTGACAGGGGTAACTGAAGCTTTCTTT	CASTGLTGVTEAFF
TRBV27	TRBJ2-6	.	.	TGTGCCAGCAGTTATACAGGCCCTTGGTCTGGGGCCAACGTCCTGACTTTC	CASSYTGPWSGANVLTF
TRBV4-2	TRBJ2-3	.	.	TGTGCCAGCAGCCAAGATAGGGCTTCGGGTACGCAGTATTTT	CASSQDRASGTQYF
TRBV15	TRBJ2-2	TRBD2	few	TGTGCCACGAGCCCCGGGACTAGCCCGAATGAGGGGGAGCTGTTTTTT	CATSPGTSPNEGELFF
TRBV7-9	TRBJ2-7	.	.	TGTGCCAGCAGCTCGGCAAGACAGAGCTACGAGCAGTACTTC	CASSSARQSYEQYF
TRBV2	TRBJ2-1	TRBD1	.	TGTGCCGCCTCCGGGACAGGGGGCAGAAATGAGCAGTTCTTC	CAASGTGGRNEQFF
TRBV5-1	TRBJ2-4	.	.	TGCGCCAGCAGCTTGCAGGGTGCCAAAAACATTCAGTACTTC	CASSLQGAKNIQYF
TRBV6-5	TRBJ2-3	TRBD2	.	TGTGCCAGCAGTTACTCGACGGGGGGAAGCACAGATACGCAGTATTTT	CASSYSTGGSTDTQYF
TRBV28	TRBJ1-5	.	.	TGTGCCGGCCATGGTGGGGGAAATCAGCCCCAGCATTTT	CAGHGGGNQPQHF
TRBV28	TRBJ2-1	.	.	TGTGCCAGCAAGGGGAGACCCTACAATGAGCAGTTCTTC	CASKGRPYNEQFF
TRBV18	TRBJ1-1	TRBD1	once	TGTGCCAGCTCACCACTAGCGACAGGGGGGGACACTGAAGCTTTCTTT	CASSPLATGGDTEAFF
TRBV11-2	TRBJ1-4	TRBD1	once	TGTGCCAGCAGCTTGACGCGCAGGGGGCGAAGCGAAAAACTGTTTTTT	CASSLTRRGRSEKLFF